This TCR beta chain came from a study of cytomegalovirus exposure and HLA in healthy donors. Study results and limitations: In a later analysis, TCR beta V- and J-gene trimming was associated with a missense DCLRE1C variant. In a later analysis, CMV-associated beta chains were mostly HLA-associated, it appeared.

CDR3 length: 16 residues. Germline V lookup: CDR1 LGHNA, CDR2 YNFKEQ. V lost 0 bases to trimming and J lost 0 bases, with 11 bases between them. Regarding this clone: Its cognate antigen is unknown.

PCR was performed using 60 Vbeta and 13 Jbeta primers. TCRdb's copy holds only in-frame clones and misses some; the assay was immunoSEQ multiplex PCR. The table shows 100,000 to 150,000 clones, with over 70% occurring only once. The sample was PBMCs. The V and J genes are TRBV4-2 and TRBJ1-1; tentatively, D is TRBD1 (6 bases). The receptor was derived from a woman aged 45 to 65 in good health and CMV-seronegative. In DNA, the CDR3 is TGTGCCAGCAGCCAAGAAGGGGGGGCCTTGAACACTGAAGCTTTCTTT. Amino acids: CASSQEGGALNTEAFF.